This section outlines one T cell receptor (beta chain) sequence together with its context. Sequencing used immunoSEQ multiplex PCR; TCRdb keeps in-frame clones, though not all of them. The sample comprises 150,000 to 200,000 clones, just under 95% of which are singletons, and over 1.3% rests with the top ten. The data were obtained in a study of control samples from healthy donors and cancer patients. The V segment lost 2 bases and the J segment 5 bases; nucleotides outside the gene matches: 9. The CDR3 sequence is 16 residues long. Germline V gives CDR1 GTSNPN, CDR2 SVGIG (reference sequence). This chain uses TRBV30 with TRBJ2-2; the match to TRBD1 covers 9 bases. The sequence derives from a man aged 18 to 29 in good health. Sample: blood. CDR3 DNA: TGTGCCTGGAGTATGCCGGTGACAGGGGGTACCGGGGAGCTGTTTTTT. It codes for CAWSMPVTGGTGELFF. Complete variable domain (other parts from reference TRBV30 and TRBJ2-2): SQTIHQWPATLVQPVGSPLSLECTVEGTSNPNLYWYRQAAGRGLQLLFYSVGIGQISSEVPQNLSASRPQDRQFILSSKKLLLSDSGFYLCAWSMPVTGGTGELFFGEGSRLTVL.